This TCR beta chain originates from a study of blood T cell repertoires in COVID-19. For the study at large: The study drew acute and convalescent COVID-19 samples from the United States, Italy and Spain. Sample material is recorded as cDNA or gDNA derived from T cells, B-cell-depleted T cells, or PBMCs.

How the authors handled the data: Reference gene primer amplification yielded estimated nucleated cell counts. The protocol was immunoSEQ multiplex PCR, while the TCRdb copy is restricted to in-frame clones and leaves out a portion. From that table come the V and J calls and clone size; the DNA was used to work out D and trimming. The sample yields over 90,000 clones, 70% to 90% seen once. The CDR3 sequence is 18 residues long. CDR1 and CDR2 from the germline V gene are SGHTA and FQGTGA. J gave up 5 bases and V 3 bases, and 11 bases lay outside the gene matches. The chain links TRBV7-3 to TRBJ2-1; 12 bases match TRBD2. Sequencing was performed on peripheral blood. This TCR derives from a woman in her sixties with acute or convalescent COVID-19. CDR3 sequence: CASSFFPPTSGGNNEQFF. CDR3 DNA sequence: TGTGCCAGCAGCTTTTTTCCCCCGACTAGCGGGGGTAACAATGAGCAGTTCTTC.